These T cell receptor beta chains were read from a single sample in a study of blood T cell repertoires in COVID-19. The assay was immunoSEQ multiplex PCR, and TCRdb's table has in-frame clones only and misses some. The repertoire has some 340,000 clones, more than 90% of them found once; the top ten carry about 4%. Sequenced: PBMCs or T cells enriched from blood (not recorded which). The receptor source for this set is a woman in her thirties who had been exposed to COVID-19. CDR3s include the opening cysteine and the closing phenylalanine or tryptophan. A D gene is named only where the DNA matches it firmly. Clone size is not always given. Where it is, it says once, few, many or a class for expanded clones.

>-|TRBV29-1|TRBD1|TRBJ2-7
CSGADRGAEQYF
TGCAGCGGTGCTGACAGGGGTGCCGAGCAGTACTTC
>few|TRBV3-1/TRBV3-2|TRBD1|TRBJ1-3
CASSQTGAGNTIYF
TGTGCCAGCAGCCAGACAGGGGCTGGAAACACCATATATTTT
>once|TRBV27|TRBD2|TRBJ2-3
CASRGAGPLRDTQYF
TGTGCCAGCAGGGGAGCGGGGCCCCTACGGGATACGCAGTATTTT
>-|TRBV3-1/TRBV3-2|-|TRBJ1-3
CASSQSTGSGNTIYF
TGTGCCAGCAGCCAATCGACAGGTTCGGGAAACACCATATATTTT
>few|TRBV9|TRBD1|TRBJ1-3
CASSVDYRGRGNTIYF
TGTGCCAGCAGCGTGGATTACAGGGGGCGCGGAAACACCATATATTTT
>-|TRBV3-1/TRBV3-2|TRBD1|TRBJ1-4
CAAGNRDRDEKLFF
TGTGCCGCCGGGAACCGGGACAGGGATGAAAAACTGTTTTTT
>-|TRBV5-1|-|TRBJ2-3
CASSLIGSGGAPDTQYF
TGCGCCAGCAGCTTAATTGGTAGTGGGGGGGCCCCAGATACGCAGTATTTT
>-|TRBV6-6|-|TRBJ1-3
CASSYNTGPRIYF
TGTGCCAGCAGTTACAACACAGGCCCCAGGATATATTTT
>-|TRBV11-2|TRBD2|TRBJ2-2
CASSLAGRDGELFF
TGTGCCAGCAGCTTAGCGGGGAGGGACGGGGAGCTGTTTTTT
>-|TRBV5-1|TRBD1|TRBJ1-2
CASSLTGGRGYTF
TGCGCCAGCAGCCTAACAGGGGGCAGGGGCTACACCTTC
>-|TRBV6-1|TRBD1|TRBJ1-6
CASSDWAGGENSPLHF
TGTGCCAGCAGTGATTGGGCAGGGGGCGAAAATTCACCCCTCCACTTT
>-|TRBV2|-|TRBJ2-3
CASLLLSGTDTQYF
TGTGCCAGCCTACTGCTTTCGGGCACAGATACGCAGTATTTT
>-|TRBV7-3|-|TRBJ1-1
CASSYRAGTEAFF
TGTGCCAGCAGCTACAGGGCTGGCACTGAAGCTTTCTTT
>once|TRBV18|TRBD1|TRBJ1-5
CASSQGASNQPQHF
TGTGCCAGCTCACAGGGGGCGAGCAATCAGCCCCAGCATTTT
>-|TRBV29-1|-|TRBJ2-5
CSVETGDF
TGCAGCGTTGAAACCGGGGACTTC
>-|TRBV2|-|TRBJ1-2
CASKDDSYGYTF
TGTGCCAGCAAAGACGACAGCTATGGCTACACCTTC
>-|TRBV12-3/TRBV12-4|-|TRBJ2-7
CATSEGYEQYF
TGTGCCACCTCCGAGGGCTACGAGCAGTACTTC
>-|TRBV2|TRBD1|TRBJ1-5
CASEDRAGNQPQHF
TGTGCCAGCGAGGACAGGGCGGGCAATCAGCCCCAGCATTTT
>-|TRBV7-2|-|TRBJ1-3
CASSSTRGSGNTIYF
TGTGCCAGCAGCTCGACCAGGGGCTCTGGAAACACCATATATTTT
>-|TRBV5-1|-|TRBJ1-3
CASSADIVPAGNTIYF
TGCGCCAGCAGCGCGGACATTGTCCCCGCGGGAAACACCATATATTTT
>-|TRBV7-2|-|TRBJ2-3
CASSSRTTQDTQYF
TGTGCCAGCAGCTCCCGGACTACCCAGGATACGCAGTATTTT
>-|TRBV6-2/TRBV6-3|-|TRBJ1-5
CASSAAGGGNQPQHF
TGTGCCAGCAGTGCCGCCGGGGGGGGCAATCAGCCCCAGCATTTT
>-|TRBV5-8|-|TRBJ2-2
CASRSGGNTGELFF
TGTGCCAGCAGGAGCGGAGGGAACACCGGGGAGCTGTTTTTT
>-|TRBV9|-|TRBJ2-3
CASSALVTDTQYF
TGTGCCAGCAGCGCTTTAGTCACAGATACGCAGTATTTT
>-|TRBV27|-|TRBJ2-1
CASKKRGLTVFF
TGTGCCAGCAAAAAGAGGGGGTTGACGGTGTTCTTC
>-|TRBV14|TRBD1|TRBJ2-7
CASSEAGTGTYEQYF
TGTGCCAGCAGCGAGGCCGGGACAGGGACTTACGAGCAGTACTTC
>-|TRBV7-6|TRBD1|TRBJ1-4
CASSSGQGNANEKLFF
TGTGCCAGCAGCTCGGGACAGGGTAACGCTAATGAAAAACTGTTTTTT
>-|TRBV7-2|TRBD1|TRBJ1-3
CASSLVGRGPLSSGNTIYF
TGTGCCAGCAGCTTAGTCGGCAGGGGGCCGCTGAGCTCTGGAAACACCATATATTTT
>-|TRBV29-1|-|TRBJ2-5
CSVEGYTSQETQYF
TGCAGCGTTGAAGGGTACACCTCCCAAGAGACCCAGTACTTC
>few|TRBV7-8|-|TRBJ1-6
CASRIKNSPLHF
TGTGCCAGCAGAATAAAAAATTCACCCCTCCACTTT
>-|TRBV28|-|TRBJ1-4
CASRDRGQEKLFF
TGTGCCAGCAGGGACAGAGGCCAAGAAAAACTGTTTTTT
>-|TRBV12-3/TRBV12-4|-|TRBJ1-1
CASIRGRKTEAFF
TGTGCCAGCATTCGTGGCAGGAAAACTGAAGCTTTCTTT
>-|TRBV2|-|TRBJ1-5
CASSPRQTEFNQPQHF
TGTGCCAGCAGTCCCCGACAGACTGAGTTCAATCAGCCCCAGCATTTT
>-|TRBV18|-|TRBJ1-2
CASSPRPGDGYTF
TGTGCCAGCTCACCTCGACCCGGGGATGGCTACACCTTC
>-|TRBV19|TRBD1|TRBJ1-5
CASSESDRYNQPQHF
TGTGCCAGTAGTGAATCGGACAGGTACAATCAGCCCCAGCATTTT
>-|TRBV3-1/TRBV3-2|-|TRBJ1-3
CASSQVTGKNTIYF
TGTGCCAGCAGCCAAGTTACAGGGAAAAACACCATATATTTT
>-|TRBV30|-|TRBJ1-2
CAWSVHRVNYGYTF
TGTGCCTGGAGTGTACACAGGGTGAACTATGGCTACACCTTC
>-|TRBV6-5|-|TRBJ2-1
CASSQQGYPYNEQFF
TGTGCCAGCAGTCAACAGGGTTATCCCTACAATGAGCAGTTCTTC
>-|TRBV30|-|TRBJ2-7
CAWSGGIYYEQYF
TGTGCCTGGAGTGGCGGGATTTACTACGAGCAGTACTTC
>-|TRBV5-4|TRBD1|TRBJ1-1
CASSWGGQGETEAFF
TGTGCCAGCAGCTGGGGGGGACAGGGGGAAACTGAAGCTTTCTTT
>-|TRBV3-1/TRBV3-2|TRBD2|TRBJ2-3
CASSGAGTSSTDTQYF
TGTGCCAGCAGTGGAGCCGGGACTAGTAGCACAGATACGCAGTATTTT
>-|TRBV11-2|-|TRBJ2-7
CASSLELQDPYEQYF
TGTGCCAGCAGCTTAGAACTACAAGATCCCTACGAGCAGTACTTC
>-|TRBV4-1|-|TRBJ2-1
CASSQVSNLRDEQFF
TGCGCCAGCAGCCAAGTTAGCAATCTACGGGATGAGCAGTTCTTC
>-|TRBV7-2|-|TRBJ1-6
CASSPQQTAATSPLHF
TGTGCCAGCAGCCCACAGCAAACAGCCGCAACTTCACCCCTCCACTTT
>-|TRBV5-1|-|TRBJ1-3
CASSLTASGNTIYF
TGCGCCAGCAGCTTGACAGCCTCTGGAAACACCATATATTTT
>-|TRBV10-3|TRBD1|TRBJ1-3
CAISELPPDRESGNTIYF
TGTGCCATCAGTGAGCTCCCCCCGGACAGGGAAAGTGGAAACACCATATATTTT
>-|TRBV2|TRBD2|TRBJ2-3
CASAGGTDTQYF
TGTGCCAGCGCGGGGGGCACAGATACGCAGTATTTT
>-|TRBV6-5|-|TRBJ1-2
CASSNRQANYGYTF
TGTGCCAGCAGTAACCGACAGGCAAACTATGGCTACACCTTC
>-|TRBV2|-|TRBJ2-4
CASSEAPVAKNIQYF
TGTGCCAGCAGTGAAGCCCCTGTAGCCAAAAACATTCAGTACTTC
>few|TRBV11-2|-|TRBJ1-1
CASSLGGWNTEAFF
TGTGCCAGCAGCTTAGGGGGCTGGAACACTGAAGCTTTCTTT
>-|TRBV4-2|-|TRBJ1-1
CASSQGGGQNTEAFF
TGTGCCAGCAGCCAAGGGGGCGGCCAGAACACTGAAGCTTTCTTT
>-|TRBV18|-|TRBJ1-4
CASSPPRGEKLFF
TGTGCCAGCTCACCACCGCGGGGAGAAAAACTGTTTTTT
>-|TRBV21-1|-|TRBJ1-1
CASSLPGQGTEAFF
TGTGCCAGCAGCCTACCGGGACAGGGCACTGAAGCTTTCTTT